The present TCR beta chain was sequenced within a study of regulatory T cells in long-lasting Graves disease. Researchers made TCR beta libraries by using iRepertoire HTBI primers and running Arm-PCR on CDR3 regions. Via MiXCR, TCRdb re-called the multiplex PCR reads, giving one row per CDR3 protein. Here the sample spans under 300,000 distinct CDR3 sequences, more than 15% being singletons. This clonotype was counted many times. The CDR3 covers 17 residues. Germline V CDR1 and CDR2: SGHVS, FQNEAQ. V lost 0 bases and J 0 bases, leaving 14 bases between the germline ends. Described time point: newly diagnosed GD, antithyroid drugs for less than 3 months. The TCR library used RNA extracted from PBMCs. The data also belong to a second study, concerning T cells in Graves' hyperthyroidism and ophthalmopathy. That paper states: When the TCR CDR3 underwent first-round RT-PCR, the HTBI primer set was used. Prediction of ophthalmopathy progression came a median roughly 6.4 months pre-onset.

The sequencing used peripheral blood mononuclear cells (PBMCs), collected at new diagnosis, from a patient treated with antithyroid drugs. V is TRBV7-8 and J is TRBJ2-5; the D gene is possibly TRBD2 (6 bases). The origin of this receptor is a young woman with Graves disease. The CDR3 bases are TGTGCCAGCAGCTTAGCGCGGGGACGAAGTTACCAAGAGACCCAGTACTTC. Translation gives CASSLARGRSYQETQYF.